This TCR beta chain was profiled in a study of radiotherapy plus CTLA-4 blockade in lung cancer. The study's findings and limits: Radiotherapy plus ipilimumab was followed by expansion in blood of tumor-derived TCR clones.

To note about this clone: Its specificity is not known. A read error may account for a junction end that differs from germline.

It was focal radiation plus CTLA-4 blockade with ipilimumab that patients with chemo-refractory metastatic non-small-cell lung cancer received. The germline CDR1 and CDR2 sequences are SSHAT and FNYEAQ (reference sequence). There are 13 residues in the CDR3. Assay: immunoSEQ multiplex PCR; the TCRdb copy retains only in-frame clones and omits some. This table has tens of thousands of clones, roughly 70% appearing once. The receptor was isolated from a human donor with non-small cell lung cancer who had stable disease on radiotherapy plus ipilimumab. The genes are TRBV7-7 and TRBJ2-2; TRBD2 matches 10 bases. The starting material was peripheral blood, obtained from a patient treated with radiotherapy plus ipilimumab. DNA for the CDR3: TGTGCTAGCAGCGGGAGGGGCGGCGGGGAGCTGTTTTTT. As protein: CASSGRGGGELFF.